Following are 15 T cell receptor beta chains from one sample sequenced in a study of T-cell memory formation after mild COVID-19. MiXCR, applied by TCRdb to the 5' RACE reads, yields one record per CDR3 protein. The top ten clones hold around 23% of a sample with a few hundred thousand distinct CDR3 sequences, around 15% of them seen once. Sequenced input: PBMCs or a T cell subset sorted from them (not recorded which). These receptors were taken from a man aged 18 to 30 who had mild COVID-19 (a few samples of this study predate the infection). Cell type and time point are not known.

The chain joins TRBV5-4 to TRBJ1-1; TRBD1 might be the D (5 bases). The V gene lost 2 bases and the J gene lost 4 bases, with 12 bases spanning the gap. Germline CDR1 SGHNT, CDR2 YYREEE (reference sequence). The CDR3 totals 14 residues. The CDR3 region has the DNA TGTGCCAGCAGCTTCATCGGGGGAGGCACTGAAGCTTTCTTT. It encodes CASSFIGGGTEAFF.

This clonotype was counted only a few times. CDR3 in DNA: TGTGCCAGTAGCTTTAGTAACTCTGGGGCCAACGTCCTGACTTTC. It yields the protein CASSFSNSGANVLTF. The chain combines TRBV19 with TRBJ2-6; D gene unclear. V was cut by 6 bases and J by 0 bases, with 9 bases left in between. The CDR3 spans 15 residues. Germline-derived CDR1 and CDR2 are LNHDA and SQIVND (reference sequence).

This clonotype was counted between two and nine times. The CDR3 DNA is TGCGCCAGCAGCCAAGATCCTAGGCTAGCGGGGCACGAGCAGTACGTC. This codes for CASSQDPRLAGHEQYV. The chain employs TRBV4-1 and TRBJ2-7; 9 bases align to TRBD2. Germline V CDR1 and CDR2: MGHRA, YSYEKL. This CDR3 region has 16 residues. V dropped 0 bases and J dropped 5; count of bases not matched to a gene: 8.

This clonotype was detected only a few times. V usage is TRBV12-3 or TRBV12-4 and J usage is TRBJ1-1, with 8 bases matching TRBD1. The CDR3 consists of 15 residues. Unmatched junction bases numbered 6, after V lost 5 bases and J lost 1 base. The CDR3 DNA follows: TGTGCCAGCAGTCCCGGACAGGGTAGGAACACTGAAGCTTTCTTT. Residues: CASSPGQGRNTEAFF.

V and J are TRBV5-1 and TRBJ2-1; D possibly corresponds to TRBD2 (5 bases). There are 13 residues in the CDR3. V was cut by 6 bases and J by 4 bases, with 11 bases left in between. Germline V gives CDR1 SGHRS, CDR2 YFSETQ. The CDR3 region is CASTPGEYNEQFF. DNA for the CDR3: TGCGCCAGCACACCCGGGGAGTACAATGAGCAGTTCTTC. The full variable domain, its missing parts supplied by reference TRBV5-1 and TRBJ2-1, is KAGVTQTPRYLIKTRGQQVTLSCSPISGHRSVSWYQQTPGQGLQFLFEYFSETQRNKGNFPGRFSGRQFSNSRSEMNVSTLELGDSALYLCASTPGEYNEQFFGPGTRLTVL.

The chain links TRBV7-9 to TRBJ1-4; D is unresolved. Trimming took off 5 bases at V and 8 bases at J, with 15 bases between the two ends. CDR1 and CDR2 (germline): SEHNR, FQNEAQ (reference sequence). This CDR3 is 14 amino acids long. The CDR3 reads CASSRAQPVEKLFF. Written as DNA, the CDR3 is TGTGCCAGCAGCCGCGCTCAGCCGGTCGAAAAACTGTTTTTT.

This clonotype was counted only a few times. The chain links TRBV20-1 to TRBJ2-7; D is possibly TRBD1 or TRBD2 (6 bases each). V shed 7 bases and J shed 2 bases, with 21 bases lying between them. Germline CDR1 reads DFQATT; CDR2 reads SNEGSKA (reference sequence). The CDR3 runs to 15 residues. The CDR3 loop reads CSVTPGAGTTYEQYV. For the CDR3, the DNA is TGCAGTGTTACACCGGGGGCGGGTACCACCTACGAGCAGTACGTC.

This clonotype was counted a few times. The chain joins TRBV19 to TRBJ2-1; no definite D call. With 3 bases removed from V and 2 bases from J, the gap between germline ends came to 8 bases. This CDR3 has 14 residues. CDR1 is LNHDA and CDR2 is SQIVND in the germline V gene (reference sequence). The CDR3 region is CASSIGQAYNEQFF. The CDR3 nucleotides are TGTGCCAGTAGTATCGGGCAAGCCTACAATGAGCAGTTCTTC.

The V call is TRBV7-2, the J call TRBJ2-3, with D hard to call. The V end was cut by 5 bases, the J end by 4 bases, with 13 bases between. CDR3 size: 14 residues. From germline, CDR1 is SGHTA and CDR2 FQGNSA. CDR3 loop: CASSLGLLADTQYF. DNA for the CDR3: TGTGCCAGCAGCCTAGGGCTTCTCGCAGATACGCAGTATTTT.

The chain recombines TRBV3-1 with TRBJ2-7, with D maybe TRBD1 (6 bases). Trimming took 1 base from V and 2 from J, leaving 9 bases between them. Germline V CDR1 and CDR2: LGHDT, YNNKEL (reference sequence). The length of the CDR3 is 14 residues. Written as DNA, the CDR3 is TGTGCCAGCAGCCAAGGGACAGTACCCTACGAGCAGTACTTC. The encoded protein is CASSQGTVPYEQYF.

The chain recombines TRBV3-1 with TRBJ1-2; maybe TRBD1 (5 bases). The germline CDR1 and CDR2 sequences are LGHDT and YNNKEL (reference sequence). CDR3 length: 10 residues. The V and J ends lost 8 bases and 6 bases respectively, with 7 bases between them. The DNA for the CDR3 is TGTGCCAGCTCAGGGAATGGCTACACCTTC. This encodes CASSGNGYTF.

The chain links TRBV7-2 to TRBJ2-3, with D tentatively TRBD1 (6 bases). Germline V gene sequence: CDR1 SGHTA, CDR2 FQGNSA. This CDR3 spans 14 amino acids. Trimming stripped 5 bases from V and 1 base from J, with 10 bases between. CDR3 in amino acids: CASSLRTGTDTQYF. CDR3 in DNA: TGTGCCAGCAGCCTGCGGACAGGCACAGATACGCAGTATTTT.

This clonotype was observed a handful of times. The J gene is TRBJ2-3, the V gene TRBV5-1, with 12 nucleotides matching TRBD1. CDR1 is SGHRS, CDR2 YFSETQ, per germline. This CDR3 is built from 14 residues. J was trimmed by 5 bases and V by 6 bases; bases with no gene match: 4. The CDR3 reads CASIRDRGQDTQYF. The CDR3 nucleotides are TGCGCCAGCATCCGGGACAGGGGGCAAGATACGCAGTATTTT.

This clonotype came up many times. The chain links TRBV5-1 to TRBJ2-2; unclear D gene. CDR1 and CDR2 (germline): SGHRS, YFSETQ. There are 13 residues in the CDR3. Deletions cut 5 bases from V and 3 bases from J, with 8 bases between. CDR3 sequence reads: CASRSADTGELFF. In DNA, the CDR3 is TGCGCCAGCAGATCGGCTGACACCGGGGAGCTGTTTTTT.

This chain joins TRBV27 and TRBJ2-5; tentative D call: TRBD2 (5 bases). The length of the CDR3 is 13 residues. The germline V gene has CDR1 MNHEY and CDR2 SMNVEV (reference sequence). Trimming removed 6 bases at V and 6 bases at J, with 14 bases between. CDR3 residues: CASSRRGRQTQYF. DNA of the CDR3: TGTGCCAGCAGCCGTAGAGGGCGGCAGACCCAGTACTTC.